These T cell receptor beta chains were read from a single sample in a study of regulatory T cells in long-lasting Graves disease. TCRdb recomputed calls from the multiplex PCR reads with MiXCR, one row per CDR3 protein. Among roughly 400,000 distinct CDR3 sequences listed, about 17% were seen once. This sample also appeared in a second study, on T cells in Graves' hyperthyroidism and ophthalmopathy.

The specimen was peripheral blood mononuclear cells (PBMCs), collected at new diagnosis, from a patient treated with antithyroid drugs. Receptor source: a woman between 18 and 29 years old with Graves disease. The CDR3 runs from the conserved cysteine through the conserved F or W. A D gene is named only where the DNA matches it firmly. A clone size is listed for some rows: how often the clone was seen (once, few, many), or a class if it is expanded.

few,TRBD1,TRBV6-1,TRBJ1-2,TGTGCCAGCAGTGAAGAGTGGACAGGGTTGTATGGCTACACCTTC,CASSEEWTGLYGYTF
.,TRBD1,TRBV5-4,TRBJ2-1,TGTGCCAGCAGCTTGGGAGGGACAGGGAACTACAATGGGCAGTTCTTC,CASSLGGTGNYNGQFF
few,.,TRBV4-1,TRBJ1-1,TGCGCCAGCAGCCAAGATTTAGGTGTAGGGGCGCTTTACACTGAAGCTTTCTTT,CASSQDLGVGALYTEAFF
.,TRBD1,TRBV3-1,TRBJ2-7,TGTGCCAGCAGCCTAGTGGACAGGGGCTACGAGCAGTACTTC,CASSLVDRGYEQYF
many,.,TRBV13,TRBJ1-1,TGTGCCAGCAGCCCCTCCGGGGGGATGGACACTGAAGCTTTCTTT,CASSPSGGMDTEAFF
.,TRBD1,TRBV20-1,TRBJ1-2,TGCAGTGCCCCCGGGACAGGGCCCTATGGCTACACCTTC,CSAPGTGPYGYTF
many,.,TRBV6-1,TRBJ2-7,TGTGCCAGCAGCCCGTCGCGCACTGCCTACGAGCAGTACTTC,CASSPSRTAYEQYF
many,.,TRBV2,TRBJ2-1,TGTGCCAGCAGTGAACAACCCACGTACAATGAGCAGTTCTTC,CASSEQPTYNEQFF
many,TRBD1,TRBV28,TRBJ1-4,TGTGCCAGCAGAAGACAGGGTGCTCGGAGGGAAAAACTGTTTTTT,CASRRQGARREKLFF
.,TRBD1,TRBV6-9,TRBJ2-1,TGTGCCAGCAGTTATAAGAGAGCAGACCCGACCTCGGGACAGGTTTACAATGAGCAGTTCTTC,CASSYKRADPTSGQVYNEQFF